The sample holds one count of the clone carrying this T cell receptor beta chain. The sample originates from a study of blood T cell repertoires in COVID-19. As originally analysed: Reference gene primer amplification yielded estimated nucleated cell counts. This table comes from immunoSEQ multiplex PCR, and its TCRdb copy is limited to in-frame clones, with some not included. The DNA was the basis for D and trimming; V, J and clone size are from that table. The sample holds about 160,000 clones, around 82% seen once. Resolution of symptoms, clearance, or two negative PCRs was present in recovered Cohort 3 donors. Trimming took 6 bases from V and 4 from J; bases not matched to a gene: 8. This CDR3 spans 14 amino acids. Looked up from germline, CDR1 is MNHEY and CDR2 is SMNVEV (reference sequence).

J is TRBJ1-1 and V is TRBV27; 7 nucleotides match TRBD1. The sequence was collected from a man aged 40-49 years who had recovered from COVID-19. Sample: PBMCs or T cells enriched from blood (not recorded which). The CDR3 region has the DNA TGTGCCAGCAGACCGGACAGGTCGCTCACTGAAGCTTTCTTT. Its translation: CASRPDRSLTEAFF.